Following are 12 T cell receptor beta chains from one sample sequenced in a study of blood T cell repertoires in COVID-19. Assay used: immunoSEQ multiplex PCR; TCRdb lists only in-frame clones, some missing. Of 100,000 to 150,000 clones listed, 70% to 85% were seen once; the top ten hold 12%. Sequences were obtained from peripheral blood. The receptors were sampled from a woman aged 55 to 70 with acute or convalescent COVID-19.

The chain recombines TRBV6-1 with TRBJ2-1; 13 bases agree with TRBD2. V was pared by 4 bases and J by 2 bases, with 11 bases of the junction left unmatched. The germline V gene encodes CDR1 MNHNS and CDR2 SASEGT. CDR3 size: 19 residues. CDR3 residues: CASSGAGLAGVVTYNEQFF. The CDR3 DNA follows: TGTGCCAGCAGTGGGGCCGGACTAGCGGGGGTAGTTACCTACAATGAGCAGTTCTTC.

The rearrangement links TRBV7-9 to TRBJ2-7, with D maybe TRBD1 (6 bases). The ends were cut back, 4 bases at V and 4 bases at J, with 8 bases in the middle. Germline V gene sequence: CDR1 SEHNR, CDR2 FQNEAQ (reference sequence). CDR3 length equals 12 residues. The chain's CDR3 is CASSSRGYEQYV. The DNA of the CDR3 is TGTGCCAGCAGCTCCAGGGGTTACGAGCAGTACGTC.

The CDR3 bases are TGTGCCAGCAGTTACTCGAAGTGGGCACGTGGCTACACCTTC. This sequence encodes CASSYSKWARGYTF. This sequence joins TRBV6-5 and TRBJ1-2; D not resolved. This CDR3 has 14 residues. Per germline, CDR1 MNHEY and CDR2 SVGAGI. Trimming took 0 bases from V and 7 from J, leaving 12 bases between them.

The chain recombines TRBV7-2 with TRBJ2-7, with 8 nucleotides matching TRBD2. Trimming removed 2 bases from V and 1 base from J; junction bases left unmatched: 4. This CDR3 comprises 15 residues. Germline V CDR1 and CDR2: SGHTA, FQGNSA. CDR3 protein: CASSLNAGGSYEQYV. CDR3 in DNA: TGTGCCAGCAGCTTAAATGCGGGGGGATCCTACGAGCAGTACGTC.

The rearrangement joins TRBV30 to TRBJ1-2; D is perhaps TRBD1 (6 bases). The ends were cut back, 2 bases at V and 7 bases at J, with 20 bases in the middle. Germline CDR1 is GTSNPN and CDR2 is SVGIG (reference sequence). The CDR3 spans 15 residues. CDR3 DNA: TGTGCCTGGAGTATCCATCAGGGGAAGTTGAGTGGCTACACCTTC. It is translated as CAWSIHQGKLSGYTF.

This clone was observed a handful of times. The chain links TRBV6-4 to TRBJ1-1; TRBD1 agrees at 10 bases. The length of the CDR3 is 15 residues. Per germline, CDR1 MRHNA and CDR2 SNTAGT. V trimming: 4 bases; J trimming: 2 bases; junction bases outside the gene matches: 4. CDR3 sequence reads: CASSVSTGGNTEAFF. The DNA for the CDR3 is TGTGCCAGCAGTGTTTCGACAGGGGGCAACACTGAAGCTTTCTTT.

J is TRBJ2-5 and V is TRBV18; D perhaps matches TRBD1 (5 bases). The CDR3 sequence is 15 residues long. The V gene lost 0 bases and the J gene lost 2 bases, with 10 bases spanning the gap. Looked up from germline, CDR1 is KGHSH and CDR2 is LQKENI. As DNA, the CDR3 is TGTGCCAGCTCACCACCGATCCAGGGACAAGAGACCCAGTACTTC. It specifies CASSPPIQGQETQYF.

The rearrangement links TRBV9 to TRBJ1-3, with unresolved D. Germline loops: CDR1 SGDLS, CDR2 YYNGEE. Trimming pared 0 bases from V and 0 bases from J, leaving 4 bases between. This CDR3 is 14 amino acids long. The CDR3 DNA reads TGTGCCAGCAGCGTAGTAGACTCTGGAAACACCATATATTTT. Its translation: CASSVVDSGNTIYF.

As to this clone: At the DNA level, this CDR3 is encoded by other sequences in the same sample as well. V gene TRBV18 combines with J gene TRBJ2-5; a weak D match, TRBD2 (5 bases). This CDR3 is 13 amino acids long. The germline CDR1 and CDR2 sequences are KGHSH and LQKENI. V shed 3 bases and J shed 1 base, with 6 bases lying between them. CDR3 protein: CASSPGAQETQYF. The CDR3 DNA reads TGTGCCAGCTCACCGGGAGCCCAAGAGACCCAGTACTTC.

Only one count was recorded for this clone. The chain is built from TRBV2 and TRBJ2-2; 8 bases align to TRBD2. Germline V gives CDR1 SNHLY, CDR2 FYNNEI. This CDR3 is 16 amino acids long. The junction had 3 bases not matched to a gene; V was cut back by 0 bases and J by 3 bases. In DNA form, the CDR3 reads TGTGCCAGCAGTGAAGCCGTCGGGGGGGACACCGGGGAGCTGTTTTTT. Protein product: CASSEAVGGDTGELFF.

The rearrangement uses TRBV28 and TRBJ1-5; D is unresolved. The CDR3 runs to 17 residues. Germline CDR1 and CDR2: MDHEN and SYDVKM. Trimming pared 3 bases from V and 5 bases from J, leaving 20 bases between. CDR3 residues: CASSFTAREVKDQPQHF. The CDR3 DNA follows: TGTGCCAGCAGTTTTACGGCGAGGGAGGTAAAGGATCAGCCCCAGCATTTT.

The chain links TRBV5-1 to TRBJ2-4; D gene uncertain. V shed 4 bases and J shed 6 bases, with 11 bases lying between them. The germline V gene has CDR1 SGHRS and CDR2 YFSETQ. This CDR3 contains 13 residues. CDR3 DNA: TGCGCCAGCAGCGCATCTGAGGCAAACATTCAGTACTTC. Translated, it gives CASSASEANIQYF.